This T cell receptor beta chain comes out of a study of T cell responses to AZD1222 COVID-19 vaccine. Study-wide findings and caveats: Donor demographics were predominantly white British with a female majority; clonal diversity may be underestimated. Spike-specific TCR repertoires showed rising breadth and depth after two AZD1222 doses. There were vaccine-associated CD4 TCRs across spike, dominant at 160-218 and 743-854. Reportedly, nearly half of unique spike TCRs recognized epitopes outside B.1.351/B.1.1.7 mutations.

With regard to this clone: Its antigen is as yet unknown.

The V and J ends lost 0 bases and 12 bases, in that order; junction bases with no gene match: 11. Germline-derived CDR1 and CDR2 are SGHKS and YYEKEE (reference sequence). The CDR3 contains 14 residues. This table comes from immunoSEQ multiplex PCR, and its TCRdb copy is limited to in-frame clones, with some not included. The sample yields around 120,000 clones, just over 85% seen once. Sequencing used peripheral blood, obtained 28 days after the second AZD1222 dose. The clonotype originates from an adult who received the AZD1222 COVID-19 vaccine. The chain links TRBV5-5 to TRBJ1-2, with 7 bases fitting TRBD1. In nucleotides, the CDR3 is TGTGCCAGCAGCTTGGGACAGGGCGCCCTGGTGGACACCTTC. It encodes CASSLGQGALVDTF.